The rows below give T cell receptor beta chains drawn from one sample of a study of response to subunit inactivated influenza vaccine. Via MiXCR, TCRdb re-called the RT-PCR reads, giving one row per CDR3 protein. The table has more than 150,000 distinct CDR3 sequences, nearly 9.5% seen once. Sequenced material: non-naive T cells sorted from PBMCs, taken on the day of vaccination. Source of these receptors: a man between 45 and 60 years old who received an inactivated influenza vaccine. Each CDR3 is given with its conserved first and last residue. The order of the fields is clone size, CDR3 length, J gene, D gene, V gene, CDR3 DNA, CDR3 protein. A D gene is named only where the DNA matches it firmly. Rows give clone size only sometimes, using once, few, many, or a class for an expanded clone.

clone_size: many
cdr3_length: 13
j_call: TRBJ1-1
d_call: -
v_call: TRBV12-3/TRBV12-4
cdr3_nt: TGTGCCAGCAGTCAGATGGCGAACACTGAAGCTTTCTTT
cdr3_aa: CASSQMANTEAFF

clone_size: few
cdr3_length: 15
j_call: TRBJ1-2
d_call: -
v_call: TRBV7-9
cdr3_nt: TGTGCCAGCAGCTTGACCCGCAGGGGAGGTGAGGGCTACACCTTC
cdr3_aa: CASSLTRRGGEGYTF

clone_size: -
cdr3_length: 13
j_call: TRBJ2-5
d_call: -
v_call: TRBV12-3/TRBV12-4
cdr3_nt: TGTGCCAGCAGTTTAGGGGAACAAGAGACCCAGTACTTC
cdr3_aa: CASSLGEQETQYF

clone_size: -
cdr3_length: 12
j_call: TRBJ2-1
d_call: -
v_call: TRBV2
cdr3_nt: TGTGCCAGCGGAGGGGAGGTTAGTGAGCAGTTCTTC
cdr3_aa: CASGGEVSEQFF

clone_size: -
cdr3_length: 15
j_call: TRBJ2-5
d_call: -
v_call: TRBV6-5
cdr3_nt: TGTGCCAGCAGTTACTCCGCCACAAAACAAGAGACCCAGTACTTC
cdr3_aa: CASSYSATKQETQYF

clone_size: -
cdr3_length: 15
j_call: TRBJ2-1
d_call: -
v_call: TRBV3-1
cdr3_nt: TGTGCCAGCAGCCAACAAAGGGGGGCATACAATGAGCAGTTCTTC
cdr3_aa: CASSQQRGAYNEQFF

clone_size: many
cdr3_length: 14
j_call: TRBJ2-7
d_call: TRBD1
v_call: TRBV3-1
cdr3_nt: TGTGCCAGCAGCCCACGGACAGGGGTCTACGAGCAGTACTTC
cdr3_aa: CASSPRTGVYEQYF

clone_size: -
cdr3_length: 17
j_call: TRBJ2-3
d_call: TRBD2
v_call: TRBV5-1
cdr3_nt: TGCGCCAGCAGCTTGATAATAGGCGGGAGTGGGGCAGATACGCAGTATTTT
cdr3_aa: CASSLIIGGSGADTQYF

clone_size: -
cdr3_length: 14
j_call: TRBJ1-2
d_call: TRBD1
v_call: TRBV15
cdr3_nt: TGTGCCACCAGCATCCAGACAGGGGGCTATGGCTACACCTTC
cdr3_aa: CATSIQTGGYGYTF

clone_size: -
cdr3_length: 14
j_call: TRBJ1-4
d_call: -
v_call: TRBV20-1
cdr3_nt: TGCAGTGCTAGGGATCACGGGGTGGGGGAAAAACTGTTTTTT
cdr3_aa: CSARDHGVGEKLFF

clone_size: -
cdr3_length: 13
j_call: TRBJ1-1
d_call: -
v_call: TRBV7-2
cdr3_nt: TGTGCCAGCAGCTCACAGATGAACACTGAAGCTTTCTTT
cdr3_aa: CASSSQMNTEAFF

clone_size: -
cdr3_length: 14
j_call: TRBJ2-1
d_call: TRBD1
v_call: TRBV7-9
cdr3_nt: TGTGCCAGCAGTCGGGTGACAGGGGACAATGAGCAGTTCTTC
cdr3_aa: CASSRVTGDNEQFF

clone_size: many
cdr3_length: 15
j_call: TRBJ2-7
d_call: TRBD2
v_call: TRBV19
cdr3_nt: TGTGCCAGTAGTATAGATAACGGGGGGGCCTACGAGCAGTACTTC
cdr3_aa: CASSIDNGGAYEQYF

clone_size: -
cdr3_length: 15
j_call: TRBJ2-1
d_call: -
v_call: TRBV7-8
cdr3_nt: TGTGCCAGCAGCTTGGGCAGGCTGACCTACAATGAGCAGTTCTTC
cdr3_aa: CASSLGRLTYNEQFF

clone_size: -
cdr3_length: 11
j_call: TRBJ2-7
d_call: -
v_call: TRBV20-1
cdr3_nt: TGCAGTGCTAGAGACCGGAGGACACTGTACTTC
cdr3_aa: CSARDRRTLYF

clone_size: few
cdr3_length: 17
j_call: TRBJ2-2
d_call: TRBD2
v_call: TRBV6-2/TRBV6-3
cdr3_nt: TGTGCCAGCAGAAATGGACTAGCGGAACCGAACACCGGGGAGCTGTTTTTT
cdr3_aa: CASRNGLAEPNTGELFF

clone_size: few
cdr3_length: 14
j_call: TRBJ2-7
d_call: TRBD2
v_call: TRBV28
cdr3_nt: TGTGCCAGCAGCGAGACTAGCGGTACCTACGAGCAGTACTTC
cdr3_aa: CASSETSGTYEQYF

clone_size: many
cdr3_length: 13
j_call: TRBJ2-7
d_call: TRBD2
v_call: TRBV6-5
cdr3_nt: TGTGCCAGCAGCCGACCCGGCGGGGGCGAGCAGTACTTC
cdr3_aa: CASSRPGGGEQYF

clone_size: -
cdr3_length: 12
j_call: TRBJ2-7
d_call: -
v_call: TRBV28
cdr3_nt: TGTGCCAGCAGTTTCGCGAGCTTCGAGCAGTACTTC
cdr3_aa: CASSFASFEQYF

clone_size: many
cdr3_length: 17
j_call: TRBJ1-5
d_call: -
v_call: TRBV5-1
cdr3_nt: TGCGCCAGCAGCTTGGTCCTACAGTGGGATAGCAATCATCCCCAGCATTTT
cdr3_aa: CASSLVLQWDSNHPQHF

clone_size: -
cdr3_length: 17
j_call: TRBJ2-7
d_call: TRBD2
v_call: TRBV7-2
cdr3_nt: TGTGCCAGCAGCTCCCGACCTAGCGGGACCAGTTCCTACGAGCAGTACTTC
cdr3_aa: CASSSRPSGTSSYEQYF

clone_size: few
cdr3_length: 13
j_call: TRBJ2-7
d_call: -
v_call: TRBV5-6
cdr3_nt: TGTGCCAGCACCCCCCAACGGTCCTACGAGCAGTACTTC
cdr3_aa: CASTPQRSYEQYF

clone_size: few
cdr3_length: 16
j_call: TRBJ2-1
d_call: TRBD2
v_call: TRBV6-2/TRBV6-3
cdr3_nt: TGTGCCAGCAGTCTGGGGACTAGCGGACGCTACAATGAGCAGTTCTTC
cdr3_aa: CASSLGTSGRYNEQFF

clone_size: -
cdr3_length: 13
j_call: TRBJ2-4
d_call: TRBD1
v_call: TRBV11-2
cdr3_nt: TGTGCCAGCAGCTTGGGACAGAAAAACATTCAGTACTTC
cdr3_aa: CASSLGQKNIQYF

clone_size: many
cdr3_length: 20
j_call: TRBJ2-3
d_call: -
v_call: TRBV4-2
cdr3_nt: TGTGCCAGCAGCCAAGGGCCGGGACAGGTTAGCGGGGTCTACACAGATACGCAGTATTTT
cdr3_aa: CASSQGPGQVSGVYTDTQYF

clone_size: few
cdr3_length: 14
j_call: TRBJ2-3
d_call: TRBD1
v_call: TRBV2
cdr3_nt: TGTGCCAGCAGTGCGGAAGGGGGCAAAGATACGCAGTATTTT
cdr3_aa: CASSAEGGKDTQYF

clone_size: few
cdr3_length: 14
j_call: TRBJ2-1
d_call: TRBD1
v_call: TRBV9
cdr3_nt: TGTGCCAGCTCCGGGACAGGGGGCTGGAATGAGCAGTTCTTC
cdr3_aa: CASSGTGGWNEQFF

clone_size: -
cdr3_length: 13
j_call: TRBJ1-1
d_call: -
v_call: TRBV19
cdr3_nt: TGTGCCAGTAATGGGCGGATGAACACTGAAGCTTTCTTT
cdr3_aa: CASNGRMNTEAFF

clone_size: few
cdr3_length: 16
j_call: TRBJ2-1
d_call: TRBD2
v_call: TRBV11-1
cdr3_nt: TGTGCCAGCAGCTTGATGGGACTAGCGAAATACAATGAGCAGTTCTTC
cdr3_aa: CASSLMGLAKYNEQFF

clone_size: -
cdr3_length: 15
j_call: TRBJ2-1
d_call: TRBD2
v_call: TRBV6-4
cdr3_nt: TGTGCCAGCAGCCTGACTAGCGGGGATTCGGATGAGCAGTTCTTC
cdr3_aa: CASSLTSGDSDEQFF

clone_size: many
cdr3_length: 17
j_call: TRBJ1-5
d_call: -
v_call: TRBV12-3/TRBV12-4
cdr3_nt: TGTGCCAGCAGCCCCAGTTGGGGGGCAGGGGCCAATCAGCCCCAGCATTTT
cdr3_aa: CASSPSWGAGANQPQHF

clone_size: few
cdr3_length: 12
j_call: TRBJ1-2
d_call: -
v_call: TRBV20-1
cdr3_nt: TGCAGTGCTCTACAGGATAACTATGGCTACACCTTC
cdr3_aa: CSALQDNYGYTF

clone_size: -
cdr3_length: 17
j_call: TRBJ1-1
d_call: TRBD1
v_call: TRBV19
cdr3_nt: TGTGCCAGTAGTCCTCGTCCCGGGACAGGGATGAACACTGAAGCTTTCTTT
cdr3_aa: CASSPRPGTGMNTEAFF

clone_size: -
cdr3_length: 14
j_call: TRBJ2-5
d_call: -
v_call: TRBV20-1
cdr3_nt: TGCAGTGCCCGGAGTCCCGGGACCGTAGAGACCCAGTACTTC
cdr3_aa: CSARSPGTVETQYF

clone_size: many
cdr3_length: 12
j_call: TRBJ1-2
d_call: -
v_call: TRBV28
cdr3_nt: TGTGCCAGCAGCGGACAGTCCTATGGCTACACCTTC
cdr3_aa: CASSGQSYGYTF

clone_size: few
cdr3_length: 15
j_call: TRBJ2-1
d_call: -
v_call: TRBV7-2
cdr3_nt: TGTGCCAGCAGCTCGGGAATTAGCTCCTACAATGAGCAGTTCTTC
cdr3_aa: CASSSGISSYNEQFF

clone_size: -
cdr3_length: 16
j_call: TRBJ2-2
d_call: -
v_call: TRBV7-8
cdr3_nt: TGTGCCAGCAGCTTTCGGGGGCAGAAGCCCACCGGGGAGCTGTTTTTT
cdr3_aa: CASSFRGQKPTGELFF